A selection of T cell receptor beta chains follows, all from one sample in a study of shared clonotypes between healthy human individuals. Method: immunoSEQ multiplex PCR; TCRdb's copy keeps in-frame clones and lacks some. In the table there are about 2.4 million clones, roughly 93% of which are singletons. Input material: naive CD4+ T cells from PBMCs. The receptor set was obtained from a man between 18 and 29 years old in good health. Some clones in this sample may be carry-over from other donors' samples. Each CDR3 is given with its conserved first and last residue. The order of the fields is J gene, clone size, V gene, D gene, CDR3 DNA, CDR3 protein. The D gene is left open where the match is weak. The listing skips clone size in some rows; elsewhere it reads once, few, many or a size class.

J: TRBJ1-5; size: .; V: TRBV7-9; D: .; DNA: TGTGCCAGCAGCAAAAATACGGGGGCTCAGCCCCAGCATTTT; CDR3: CASSKNTGAQPQHF
J: TRBJ2-7; size: .; V: TRBV21-1; D: .; DNA: TGTGCCAGCCAGGGGGCAGCGGGAGGGCCTCTTAGGTCTCGCGAGCAGTACTTC; CDR3: CASQGAAGGPLRSREQYF
J: TRBJ1-1; size: once; V: TRBV7-9; D: .; DNA: TGTGCCAGCAGCCCCGAGGGTTCGGGCACTGAAGCTTTCTTT; CDR3: CASSPEGSGTEAFF
J: TRBJ1-4; size: .; V: TRBV28; D: .; DNA: TGTGCCAGCAGCCTCGGACAGACTAATGAAAAACTGTTTTTT; CDR3: CASSLGQTNEKLFF
J: TRBJ2-7; size: .; V: TRBV30; D: TRBD2; DNA: TGTGCCTGGAACCTAGCGGGATTTTACGAGCAGTACTTC; CDR3: CAWNLAGFYEQYF
J: TRBJ2-5; size: .; V: TRBV29-1; D: .; DNA: TGCAGCGTTGAAGAGCGGACCCAGTACTTC; CDR3: CSVEERTQYF
J: TRBJ2-1; size: .; V: TRBV6-5; D: TRBD2; DNA: TGTGCCAGCAGTTACCGGACTAGCGGGAGTGTGAATGAGCAGTTCTTC; CDR3: CASSYRTSGSVNEQFF
J: TRBJ1-5; size: .; V: TRBV6-1; D: .; DNA: TGTGCCAGCAGTGCCCCCCGCGAGAAACGAACGAATCAGCCCCAGCATTTT; CDR3: CASSAPREKRTNQPQHF
J: TRBJ2-1; size: .; V: TRBV6-5; D: TRBD1; DNA: TGTGCCAGCAGAAGACAGGGTTTCTCCTACAATGAGCAGTTCTTC; CDR3: CASRRQGFSYNEQFF
J: TRBJ1-2; size: .; V: TRBV9; D: .; DNA: TGTGCCAGCAGCGTATCTCGGCAGAGGGGCTCTGACTATGGCTACACCTTC; CDR3: CASSVSRQRGSDYGYTF
J: TRBJ2-7; size: .; V: TRBV7-9; D: .; DNA: TGTGCCAGCAGCCTCGGGACAATACTTCGCAGAGAGCAGTACTTC; CDR3: CASSLGTILRREQYF
J: TRBJ2-5; size: .; V: TRBV5-1; D: .; DNA: TGCGCCAGCAGCTTGATCGGGGTGGAGACCCAGTACTTC; CDR3: CASSLIGVETQYF
J: TRBJ1-1; size: .; V: TRBV28; D: TRBD1; DNA: TGTGCCAGCAGGCTGCAGGGGGTTATGAACACTGAAGCTTTCTTT; CDR3: CASRLQGVMNTEAFF
J: TRBJ2-7; size: .; V: TRBV18; D: TRBD1; DNA: TGTGCCAGCTCACCCGGGACAGGGGCCACCTACGAGCAGTACTTC; CDR3: CASSPGTGATYEQYF
J: TRBJ2-5; size: .; V: TRBV29-1; D: .; DNA: TGCAGCGTTCTCGGGACGGAGACCCAGTACTTC; CDR3: CSVLGTETQYF
J: TRBJ2-7; size: .; V: TRBV6-5; D: .; DNA: TGTGCCAGCAGTTACAGGGAGGTCTCCTACGAGCAGTACTTC; CDR3: CASSYREVSYEQYF
J: TRBJ2-5; size: .; V: TRBV5-1; D: TRBD1; DNA: TGCGCCAGCAGCAGGGCGACAGGGGAATTTAGAGAGACCCAGTACTTC; CDR3: CASSRATGEFRETQYF
J: TRBJ1-2; size: once; V: TRBV5-1; D: .; DNA: TGCGCCAGCAGCTTCTCCGAAAAGGGGAATGGCTACACCTTC; CDR3: CASSFSEKGNGYTF
J: TRBJ1-1; size: .; V: TRBV6-5; D: .; DNA: TGTGCCAGCAGTTACTCGAGGGGAGGGTCCACTGAAGCTTTCTTT; CDR3: CASSYSRGGSTEAFF
J: TRBJ1-1; size: .; V: TRBV5-6; D: .; DNA: TGTGCCAGCAGCTTGATAAGGTTCAACAGTGAAGCTTTCTTT; CDR3: CASSLIRFNSEAFF
J: TRBJ1-1; size: .; V: TRBV7-2; D: .; DNA: TGTGCCAGCAGCTTAGAATATCCTGAAGCTTTCTTT; CDR3: CASSLEYPEAFF
J: TRBJ2-3; size: .; V: TRBV10-1; D: TRBD2; DNA: TGCGCCAGCGCAGCGGGACCTGGAGATACGCAGTATTTT; CDR3: CASAAGPGDTQYF
J: TRBJ2-2; size: .; V: TRBV28; D: .; DNA: TGTGCCAGCAGTTTAGGCCCCAGGGTAGGAACCGGGGAGCTGTTTTTT; CDR3: CASSLGPRVGTGELFF
J: TRBJ1-5; size: .; V: TRBV28; D: .; DNA: TGTGCCAGCAGTTCCACCGACAGTCGCCAGCATTTT; CDR3: CASSSTDSRQHF
J: TRBJ2-5; size: .; V: TRBV2; D: .; DNA: TGTGCCAGCACCCCACGGACAGACCAAGAGACCCAGTACTTC; CDR3: CASTPRTDQETQYF
J: TRBJ2-2; size: .; V: TRBV15; D: TRBD1; DNA: TGTGCCACCAGCAGACCTCCCGGGACAGGGGCCGTCACCGGGGAGCTGTTTTTT; CDR3: CATSRPPGTGAVTGELFF
J: TRBJ2-1; size: .; V: TRBV4-1; D: .; DNA: TGCGCCAGCAGCCCACTTGGACTCTTTAATGAGCAGTTCTTC; CDR3: CASSPLGLFNEQFF
J: TRBJ2-3; size: once; V: TRBV19; D: .; DNA: TGTGCCAGTAGCCCGGACGAGGTCACAGATACGCAGTATTTT; CDR3: CASSPDEVTDTQYF
J: TRBJ1-2; size: .; V: TRBV4-2; D: .; DNA: TGTGCCAGCAGCCTAGTTTATGGCTACACCTTC; CDR3: CASSLVYGYTF
J: TRBJ2-1; size: .; V: TRBV19; D: TRBD2; DNA: TGTGCCAGTAGGCCGACTAGCGGGAGGATGTATGAGCAGTTCTTC; CDR3: CASRPTSGRMYEQFF
J: TRBJ2-7; size: .; V: TRBV7-2; D: TRBD1; DNA: TGTGCCAGCAGCCTTCGGGACAGATACTCCTACGAGCAGTACTTC; CDR3: CASSLRDRYSYEQYF
J: TRBJ1-3; size: .; V: TRBV2; D: .; DNA: TGTGCCAGCTGCAGGGGTGGGGGCGCAAACACCATATATTTT; CDR3: CASCRGGGANTIYF
J: TRBJ1-2; size: .; V: TRBV28; D: .; DNA: TGTGCCAGCAGTCAACCCCCACTCGTGGATGGCTACACCTTC; CDR3: CASSQPPLVDGYTF
J: TRBJ2-1; size: .; V: TRBV29-1; D: .; DNA: TGCAGCGTTGACCAGCGGAAGAGGGGTGAGCAGTTCTTC; CDR3: CSVDQRKRGEQFF
J: TRBJ1-2; size: .; V: TRBV6-6; D: .; DNA: TGTGCCAGCAGACCCCCCGGGGGGGGTGGGTATGGCTACACCTTC; CDR3: CASRPPGGGGYGYTF
J: TRBJ2-3; size: once; V: TRBV6-5; D: .; DNA: TGTGCCAGCAGGATACAGGGACGGTCAGATACGCAGTATTTT; CDR3: CASRIQGRSDTQYF
J: TRBJ1-1; size: .; V: TRBV7-3; D: .; DNA: TGTGCCAGCAGCCTCACAGGGAGGGACACTGAAGCTTTCTTT; CDR3: CASSLTGRDTEAFF
J: TRBJ2-2; size: .; V: TRBV6-1; D: .; DNA: TGTGCCACCGAAGACAGCGGAAACTCCGGGGAGCTGTTTTTT; CDR3: CATEDSGNSGELFF
J: TRBJ2-5; size: .; V: TRBV7-8; D: TRBD2; DNA: TGTGCCAGCAGCTTAGGGACTAGCGGAGGGGGAGAGACCCAGTACTTC; CDR3: CASSLGTSGGGETQYF
J: TRBJ1-5; size: .; V: TRBV1; D: .; DNA: TGCACCAGCAGCCCCCCCCCGGGCAGGGGGTGTGCCCAGCATTTT; CDR3: CTSSPPPGRGCAQHF
J: TRBJ1-2; size: .; V: TRBV16; D: TRBD1; DNA: TGTGCCAGCAGCCAAAGGGGACAGGGTACACTAGGAGGCTACACCTTC; CDR3: CASSQRGQGTLGGYTF
J: TRBJ2-7; size: .; V: TRBV7-8; D: .; DNA: TGTGCCAGCAGCTCATCTCAGGGGGGAGGAAATTACGAGCAGTACTTC; CDR3: CASSSSQGGGNYEQYF
J: TRBJ1-5; size: .; V: TRBV28; D: .; DNA: TGTGCCAGCAGGAGACAGGTAGTGGCTTATAGCAATCAGCCCCAGCATTTT; CDR3: CASRRQVVAYSNQPQHF
J: TRBJ1-2; size: .; V: TRBV18; D: .; DNA: TGTGCCAGCTCACCGGACAGTGCCTATGGCTACACCTTC; CDR3: CASSPDSAYGYTF
J: TRBJ2-7; size: .; V: TRBV9; D: .; DNA: TGTGCCAGCAGCCCGAGGGGGAGGGACGAGCAGTACTTC; CDR3: CASSPRGRDEQYF
J: TRBJ2-3; size: .; V: TRBV7-9; D: .; DNA: TGTGCCAGCAGCGCCGAGGCAGATACGCAGTATTTT; CDR3: CASSAEADTQYF
J: TRBJ2-3; size: .; V: TRBV4-2; D: .; DNA: TGTGCCAGCAGCCAAGAGGGGCAGGACACAGATACGCAGTATTTT; CDR3: CASSQEGQDTDTQYF
J: TRBJ2-7; size: .; V: TRBV5-1; D: TRBD1; DNA: TGCGCCAGCAGCTTGGCTGGGACAGTCTACTCCTACGAGCAGTACTTC; CDR3: CASSLAGTVYSYEQYF
J: TRBJ1-2; size: .; V: TRBV30; D: .; DNA: TGTGCCTGGAGCAGGGGCGCTAACTATGGCTACACCTTC; CDR3: CAWSRGANYGYTF
J: TRBJ2-5; size: .; V: TRBV6-6; D: .; DNA: TGTGCCAGCAGGGACAGCCAAGAGACCCAGTACTTC; CDR3: CASRDSQETQYF
J: TRBJ2-1; size: .; V: TRBV19; D: .; DNA: TGTGCCAGTAGTCGGGCCTCCAGCTCCTACAATGAGCAGTTCTTC; CDR3: CASSRASSSYNEQFF
J: TRBJ2-7; size: .; V: TRBV28; D: TRBD1; DNA: TGTGCCAGCAGTTGGGGACAGAACTACGAGCAGTACTTC; CDR3: CASSWGQNYEQYF
J: TRBJ1-2; size: once; V: TRBV6-5; D: .; DNA: TGTGCCAGCACCCGGGTGGCAGGGTTGTCAGAGGGCTACACCTTC; CDR3: CASTRVAGLSEGYTF
J: TRBJ2-7; size: .; V: TRBV28; D: TRBD2; DNA: TGTGCCAGCAGTTTAGGGGGGGGAGTCTCCTACGAGCAGTACTTC; CDR3: CASSLGGGVSYEQYF
J: TRBJ2-3; size: .; V: TRBV2; D: .; DNA: TGTGCCAGCGTACCGGAGCCGGGCACAGATACGCAGTATTTT; CDR3: CASVPEPGTDTQYF